The 18 T cell receptor beta chains given below trace back to one sample, sequenced in a study of preoperative IRX-2 immunotherapy in early breast cancer. The treatment was: preoperative locoregional IRX-2 cytokine immunotherapy. Generated by immunoSEQ multiplex PCR, the TCRdb table keeps only in-frame clones and is missing some. The sample contains approximately 12,000 clones, roughly 93% of which appear only once. Collection took place from a patient treated with IRX-2 immunotherapy. Receptor source: a human donor with breast cancer.

The CDR3 nucleotides read TGTGCCAGCTCACCGCAAAGGTCACCTCGTACCGTTAACTATGGCTACACCTTC. It is translated as CASSPQRSPRTVNYGYTF. The chain uses TRBV18 and TRBJ1-2; D uncertain. The CDR3 has 18 residues. Trimming left V 3 bases short and J 1 base short, with 21 bases between. CDR1 and CDR2 (germline): KGHSH, LQKENI.

This clone has a handful of counts. This rearrangement joins TRBV29-1 to TRBJ1-1, with TRBD1 matching 7 bases. Germline V gives CDR1 SQVTM, CDR2 ANQGSEA. V trimming: 1 base; J trimming: 4 bases; junction bases outside the gene matches: 3. The CDR3 has 13 residues. This CDR3 is CSVEVQGGTEAFF. The CDR3 DNA is TGCAGCGTTGAAGTCCAGGGGGGCACTGAAGCTTTCTTT.

V gene TRBV7-9 combines with J gene TRBJ2-3, with D possibly being TRBD1 (6 bases). The germline V and J ends were trimmed by 6 bases and 4 bases, with 17 bases remaining between them. CDR1 is SEHNR and CDR2 is FQNEAQ in the germline V gene (reference sequence). The CDR3 length is 15 residues. The CDR3 here is CASSSGQRIADTQYF. CDR3 DNA sequence: TGTGCCAGCAGTTCTGGACAGCGTATCGCAGATACGCAGTATTTT.

This clone was picked up one time. The CDR3 reads CASSLDAGRPYNEQFF. Written as DNA, the CDR3 is TGCGCCAGCAGCTTGGATGCGGGGCGACCTTACAATGAGCAGTTCTTC. The chain combines TRBV5-1 with TRBJ2-1; possible D gene TRBD2, 6 bases. V was clipped by 0 bases and J by 4 bases, with 14 bases between them. CDR1 and CDR2 (germline): SGHRS, YFSETQ. This CDR3 spans 16 amino acids.

The V and J genes are TRBV13 and TRBJ2-5; D gene ambiguous. V dropped 2 bases and J dropped 3 bases, with 4 bases sitting between them. Germline V CDR1 and CDR2: PRHDT, FYEKMQ (reference sequence). The CDR3 totals 12 residues. CDR3 bases: TGTGCCAGCAGCTTAAGAAAAGAGACCCAGTACTTC. The encoded protein is CASSLRKETQYF.

This chain connects TRBV28 to TRBJ1-3; 7 bases match TRBD1. Trimming removed 5 bases from V and 0 bases from J; junction bases left unmatched: 7. The V gene's germline CDR1 is MDHEN and CDR2 SYDVKM. CDR3 size: 16 residues. CDR3 in amino acids: CASSTYRGLSGNTIYF. CDR3 nucleotide sequence: TGTGCCAGCAGTACCTACAGGGGCCTCTCTGGAAACACCATATATTTT.

The chain carries TRBV27 and TRBJ1-2; D not certain. The CDR3 runs to 14 residues. V shed 6 bases and J shed 4 bases, with 15 bases lying between them. CDR1 and CDR2 from the germline V gene are MNHEY and SMNVEV (reference sequence). The CDR3 loop is CASRPPSGLYGYTF. The CDR3 DNA follows: TGTGCCAGCAGACCGCCCTCGGGCCTCTATGGCTACACCTTC.

The chain combines TRBV21-1 with TRBJ1-1. TRBV21-1 counts as a pseudogene. The CDR3 is made up of 14 amino acids. CDR3 residues: CASSTDPLEGEAFF. The CDR3, as DNA: TGTGCCAGCAGCACGGACCCACTGGAGGGTGAAGCTTTCTTT.

This clone was counted between two and nine times. This chain links TRBV6-7 with TRBJ1-1, with 9 bases matching TRBD1. TRBV6-7 is an open reading frame whose function is uncertain. The CDR3 totals 15 residues. V trimming: 4 bases; J trimming: 2 bases; junction bases outside the gene matches: 5. CDR3: CASSSRTGDNTEAFF. The CDR3 nucleotides are TGTGCCAGCAGTTCCCGGACAGGGGATAACACTGAAGCTTTCTTT.

This chain connects TRBV19 to TRBJ2-7, with D possibly being TRBD2 (5 bases). The V gene lost 2 bases and the J gene lost 0 bases, with 8 bases spanning the gap. Germline V gene lookup returns CDR1 LNHDA and CDR2 SQIVND (reference sequence). This CDR3 has 14 residues. CDR3 sequence reads: CASSITGISYEQYF. CDR3 nucleotides: TGTGCCAGTAGTATAACCGGGATCTCCTACGAGCAGTACTTC. The whole variable domain, remainder taken from reference TRBV19 and TRBJ2-7, is DGGITQSPKYLFRKEGQNVTLSCEQNLNHDAMYWYRQDPGQGLRLIYYSQIVNDFQKGDIAEGYSVSREKKESFPLTVTSAQKNPTAFYLCASSITGISYEQYFGPGTRLTVT.

This clone was recorded a few times. The gene calls are TRBV30 and TRBJ1-1; D is unresolved. V lost 8 bases and J lost 0, with 10 bases in between. Looked up from germline, CDR1 is GTSNPN and CDR2 is SVGIG (reference sequence). This CDR3 has 12 residues. CDR3 residues: CARSGLNTEAFF. CDR3 sequence (DNA): TGTGCCCGCAGCGGGTTGAACACTGAAGCTTTCTTT.

The chain has TRBV19 and TRBJ1-4, with a tentative D call TRBD1 (5 bases). The germline V gene encodes CDR1 LNHDA and CDR2 SQIVND (reference sequence). The ends were cut back, 9 bases at V and 8 bases at J, with 19 bases in the middle. CDR3 length: 14 amino acids. The CDR3 sequence is CASRDPGGGEKLFF. For the CDR3, the DNA is TGTGCCAGCCGAGACCCCGGGGGTGGGGAAAAACTGTTTTTT.

V usage is TRBV6-6 and J usage is TRBJ2-5; D not resolved. The CDR3 has 14 residues. Between the trimmed V and J ends, which lost 4 bases and 2 bases, there was a span of 11 bases. Germline loops: CDR1 MNHNY, CDR2 SVGAGI (reference sequence). In DNA form, the CDR3 reads TGTGCCAGCAGTTCCCCCGGAAGTCAAGAGACCCAGTACTTC. Its protein product is CASSSPGSQETQYF.

The chain recombines TRBV7-9 with TRBJ1-1; D is unclear. Trimming cost V 3 bases and J 1 base, with 9 bases left between them. Germline CDR1 SEHNR, CDR2 FQNEAQ (reference sequence). CDR3 length: 14 amino acids. This CDR3 reads CASSFYGRNTEAFF. CDR3 bases: TGTGCCAGCAGCTTCTATGGACGGAACACTGAAGCTTTCTTT.

The chain has TRBV7-9 and TRBJ1-2; TRBD1 might be the D (5 bases). Germline assignment: CDR1 SEHNR and CDR2 FQNEAQ (reference sequence). CDR3 length: 16 amino acids. With 5 bases removed from V and 4 bases from J, the gap between germline ends came to 20 bases. CDR3 coding DNA: TGTGCCAGCAGCCCCATTGACAGTACCCCTGGCTATGGCTACACCTTC. Protein: CASSPIDSTPGYGYTF.

The chain couples TRBV18 to TRBJ2-7; 8 bases are shared with TRBD1. V shed 5 bases and J 5 bases; nucleotides not matched to a gene: 8. This CDR3 comprises 14 residues. Germline CDR1 reads KGHSH; CDR2 reads LQKENI. This chain's CDR3 is CASSARTGPHEQYF. The CDR3 nucleotides read TGTGCCAGCTCAGCACGGACAGGGCCCCACGAGCAGTACTTC.

The gene calls are TRBV7-6 and TRBJ2-3; the D gene is possibly TRBD2 (5 bases). Trimming shortened V by 5 bases and J by 2 bases, and 8 bases separated the two germline ends. Germline V gene data show CDR1 as SGHVS and CDR2 as FNYEAQ. The CDR3 has 13 residues. As DNA, the CDR3 is TGTGCCAGCAGCCTTGGACTCACAGATACGCAGTATTTT. This codes for CASSLGLTDTQYF.

The chain combines TRBV4-1 with TRBJ2-3, with TRBD2 identical over 8 bases. J gave up 1 base and V 3 bases, and 12 bases lay outside the gene matches. This CDR3 contains 18 residues. Germline assignment: CDR1 MGHRA and CDR2 YSYEKL. CDR3 protein: CASSQGTSSAGGTDTQYF. For the CDR3, the DNA is TGCGCCAGCAGCCAGGGTACCTCATCAGCGGGGGGCACAGATACGCAGTATTTT.